This T cell receptor beta chain comes out of a study of T cells in Graves' hyperthyroidism and ophthalmopathy. Whole-study context: At initial diagnosis, before any treatment had begun, peripheral blood was obtained.

Notes on the study in general: Among clonotypes expanded in thyroid above 0.001, most were also found in blood.

RNA transcripts gave rise to amplified TCR beta CDR3 regions. The HTBI primer set was used in a first-round RT-PCR of the TCR CDR3. A single record per CDR3 protein comes from TCRdb applying MiXCR to the multiplex PCR reads. Of around 520,000 distinct CDR3 sequences listed, approximately 14% are singletons. The definition of stable Graves' hyperthyroidism was no ophthalmopathy progression within 18 months. Uncontrolled infection, other autoimmune disease, pregnancy or lactation barred patients from enrollment. This clonotype was detected ten times or more. The antigen remains undetermined. Between the trimmed V and J ends, which lost 3 bases and 13 bases, there was a span of 13 bases. CDR3 length: 12 residues.

The chain employs TRBV12-3 or TRBV12-4 and TRBJ2-1; D may match TRBD1 or TRBD2 (7 bases each). This receptor was taken from a woman aged 40 to 50 with Graves' hyperthyroidism. Sequencing input: blood. The CDR3 here is CASSFARGGQFF. For the CDR3, the DNA is TGTGCCAGCAGTTTTGCCAGGGGGGGTCAGTTCTTC.